This T cell receptor beta chain was observed in a study of PD-L1 blockade in urothelial cancer. Noted time point: pretreatment peripheral blood. The data were produced by immunoSEQ multiplex PCR, yet TCRdb's version contains in-frame clones alone and is incomplete. The sample lists around 130,000 clones, approximately 84% seen once, with roughly 3.2% in the top ten. The CDR3 loop spans 17 amino acids. Germline V gene data show CDR1 as MDHEN and CDR2 as SYDVKM. V was clipped by 1 base and J by 8 bases; unmatched bases: 12. Sequenced here: PBMCs, sampled around atezolizumab (anti-PD-L1) treatment. The sequence was collected from a man aged 50 or older with urothelial cancer. V gene TRBV28 combines with J gene TRBJ1-5; 9 bases agree with TRBD1. As DNA, the CDR3 is TGTGCCAGCAGTTTATCGGGGTCCTCGGGACAGGGAGAGCCCCAGCATTTT. Protein: CASSLSGSSGQGEPQHF.